This T cell receptor beta chain was captured by sequencing in a study of response to subunit inactivated influenza vaccine. Study outcomes and limitations: Each seasonal flu vaccination may recruit only limited new T cells, authors suggested.

On this clonotype: Its cognate antigen is unknown.

TCRdb itself ran the RT-PCR reads through MiXCR, one entry per CDR3 protein. The table has about 800,000 distinct CDR3 sequences, around 20% seen once. The CDR3 loop spans 15 amino acids. Trimming took 6 bases from V and 0 from J; bases not matched to a gene: 7. Germline V lookup: CDR1 MGHDK, CDR2 SYGVNS. This chain connects TRBV25-1 to TRBJ1-1; 7 bases align to TRBD1. The sample here was PBMCs from blood, taken less than 6 days after vaccination. This receptor was obtained from a man aged 50 or older who received an inactivated influenza vaccine. The CDR3 nucleotides read TGTGCCAGCAGACAGGCAGGGGGGATGAACACTGAAGCTTTCTTT. This codes for CASRQAGGMNTEAFF. Together with reference TRBV25-1 and TRBJ1-1, the CDR3 gives the full variable domain: EADIYQTPRYLVIGTGKKITLECSQTMGHDKMYWYQQDPGMELHLIHYSYGVNSTEKGDLSSESTVSRIRTEHFPLTLESARPSHTSQYLCASRQAGGMNTEAFFGQGTRLTVV.